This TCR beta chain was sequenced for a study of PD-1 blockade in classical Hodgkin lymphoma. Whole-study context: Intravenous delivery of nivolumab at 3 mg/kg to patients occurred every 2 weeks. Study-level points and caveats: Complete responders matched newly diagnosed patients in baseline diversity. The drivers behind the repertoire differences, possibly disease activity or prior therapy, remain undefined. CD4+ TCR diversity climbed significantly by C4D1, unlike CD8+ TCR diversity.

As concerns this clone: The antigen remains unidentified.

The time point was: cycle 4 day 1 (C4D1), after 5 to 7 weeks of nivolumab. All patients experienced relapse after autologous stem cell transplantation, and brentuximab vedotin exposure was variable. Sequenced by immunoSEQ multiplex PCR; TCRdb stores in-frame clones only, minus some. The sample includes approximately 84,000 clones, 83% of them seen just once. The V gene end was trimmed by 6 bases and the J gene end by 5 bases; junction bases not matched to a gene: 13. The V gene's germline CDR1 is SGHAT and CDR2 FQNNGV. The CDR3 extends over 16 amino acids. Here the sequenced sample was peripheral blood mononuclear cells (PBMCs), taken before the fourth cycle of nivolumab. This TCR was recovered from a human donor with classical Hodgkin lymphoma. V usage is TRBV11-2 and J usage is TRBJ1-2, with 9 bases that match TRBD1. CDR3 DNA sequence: TGTGCCAGCAGTATGGGGACAGGGACATCACCTTATGGCTACACCTTC. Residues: CASSMGTGTSPYGYTF.